The present entry profiles one T cell receptor (beta chain) with its context. Its antigen is unknown. Within the sample, other DNA sequences also encode this same CDR3. The sample comes from a study of cytotoxic CD8 clonotypes in ibrutinib-treated CLL. On the study more broadly: After a median of about 70 months, around 15 patients stayed remitted and about 12 progressed; responses had been partial in around 25 and complete in 2. Study-wide results and caveats: Baseline-level clonality went beyond age-matched healthy donors and moved in step with circulating CD8+ T-cell counts. Public clonotypes were seen rarely and were contracted or stable on treatment.

Sequenced by immunoSEQ multiplex PCR; TCRdb stores in-frame clones only, minus some. The sample contains some 150,000 clones, approximately 75% of which appear only once. The CDR3 contains 13 residues. Trimming took 1 base from V and 5 from J, leaving 6 bases between them. CDR1 and CDR2 (germline): MNHEY, SVGAGI. This specimen was PBMCs, taken after 12 months of ibrutinib treatment. The source is a human donor with chronic lymphocytic leukemia. The V gene is TRBV6-5, the J gene TRBJ2-1, with D perhaps TRBD1 (5 bases). CDR3 loop: CASSYLGHNEQFF. As DNA, the CDR3 is TGTGCCAGCAGTTACTTGGGGCACAATGAGCAGTTCTTC.